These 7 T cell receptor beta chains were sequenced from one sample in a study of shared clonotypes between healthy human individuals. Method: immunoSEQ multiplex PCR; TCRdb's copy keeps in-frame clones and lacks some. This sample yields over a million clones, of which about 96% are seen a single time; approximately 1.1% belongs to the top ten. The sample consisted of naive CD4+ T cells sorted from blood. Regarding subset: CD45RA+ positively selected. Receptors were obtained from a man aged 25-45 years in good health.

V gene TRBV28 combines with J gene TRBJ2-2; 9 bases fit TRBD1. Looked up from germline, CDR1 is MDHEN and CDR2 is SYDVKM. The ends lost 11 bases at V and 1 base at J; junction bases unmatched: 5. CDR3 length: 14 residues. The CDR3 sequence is CAVPGQGNTGELFF. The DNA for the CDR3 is TGTGCCGTACCGGGACAGGGGAACACCGGGGAGCTGTTTTTT.

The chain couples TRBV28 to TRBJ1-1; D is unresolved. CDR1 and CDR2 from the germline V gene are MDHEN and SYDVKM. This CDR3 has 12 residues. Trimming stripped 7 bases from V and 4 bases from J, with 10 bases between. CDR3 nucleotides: TGTGCCAGCATCGGGTCGGGCACTGAAGCTTTCTTT. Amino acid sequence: CASIGSGTEAFF.

CDR3 sequence reads: CASSPARIGSGTTDTQYF. The DNA of the CDR3 is TGTGCCAGCAGCCCTGCCAGGATCGGTAGCGGAACCACAGATACGCAGTATTTT. The V and J genes are TRBV28 and TRBJ2-3; TRBD2 might be the D (6 bases). V dropped 6 bases and J dropped 2 bases, with 24 bases sitting between them. Per the germline V gene, CDR1 is MDHEN and CDR2 is SYDVKM. CDR3 length equals 18 residues.

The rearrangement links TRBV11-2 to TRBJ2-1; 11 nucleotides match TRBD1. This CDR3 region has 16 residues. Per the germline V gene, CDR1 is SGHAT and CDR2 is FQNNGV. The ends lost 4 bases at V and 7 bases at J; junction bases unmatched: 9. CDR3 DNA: TGTGCCAGCAGCTCCGCGAGGACAGGGGGCTATAATGAGCAGTTCTTC. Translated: CASSSARTGGYNEQFF.

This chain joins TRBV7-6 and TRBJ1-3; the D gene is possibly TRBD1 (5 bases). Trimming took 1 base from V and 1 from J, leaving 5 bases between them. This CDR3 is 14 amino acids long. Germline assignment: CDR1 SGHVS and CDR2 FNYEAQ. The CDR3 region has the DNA TGTGCCAGCAGCTTAGGGACATCTGGAAACACCATATATTTT. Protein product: CASSLGTSGNTIYF.

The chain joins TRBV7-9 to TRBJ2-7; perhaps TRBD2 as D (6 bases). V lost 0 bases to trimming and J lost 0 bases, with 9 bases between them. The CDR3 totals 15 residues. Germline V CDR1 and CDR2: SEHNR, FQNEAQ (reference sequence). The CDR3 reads CASSLALGGSYEQYF. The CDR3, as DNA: TGTGCCAGCAGCTTAGCGCTCGGGGGCTCCTACGAGCAGTACTTC. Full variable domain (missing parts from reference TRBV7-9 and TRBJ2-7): DTGVSQNPRHKITKRGQNVTFRCDPISEHNRLYWYRQTLGQGPEFLTYFQNEAQLEKSRLLSDRFSAERPKGSFSTLEIQRTEQGDSAMYLCASSLALGGSYEQYFGPGTRLTVT.

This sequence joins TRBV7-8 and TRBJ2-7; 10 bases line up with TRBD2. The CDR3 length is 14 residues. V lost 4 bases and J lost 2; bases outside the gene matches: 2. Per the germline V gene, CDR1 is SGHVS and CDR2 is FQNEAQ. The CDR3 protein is CASSSLAGAYEQYF. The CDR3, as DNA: TGTGCCAGCAGCTCTCTAGCGGGGGCCTACGAGCAGTACTTC.